These T cell receptor beta chains were read from a single sample in a study of Graves' ophthalmopathy and Graves' hyperthyroidism. TCRdb independently ran MiXCR on the multiplex PCR reads; one entry per CDR3 protein. The repertoire consists of some 750,000 distinct CDR3 sequences, with roughly 40% occurring once and the leading ten covering around 40%. Sequenced sample: peripheral blood. The receptors originated from an adult man with Graves' ophthalmopathy. Each CDR3 is given with its conserved first and last residue. The D gene is left open where the match is weak. The size field is filled for only some rows; it gives once, few, many or a size class.

14 | few | TRBJ1-2 | NA | TRBV4-3 | TGCGCCAGCAGCCGGTCACAGATAACCTATGGCTACACCTTC | CASSRSQITYGYTF
14 | NA | TRBJ2-5 | TRBD2 | TRBV29-1 | TGCAGCGTAACGCTAGCGGGGACGATAGAGACCCAGTACTTC | CSVTLAGTIETQYF
14 | many | TRBJ1-5 | NA | TRBV10-2 | TGCGCCAGCAGTGCGCAGGGTAGCAATCAGCCCCAGCATTTT | CASSAQGSNQPQHF
14 | NA | TRBJ1-2 | TRBD1 | TRBV5-6 | TGTGCCAGCAGCTGGCAGGGACAGAACTATGGCTACACCTTC | CASSWQGQNYGYTF
14 | NA | TRBJ1-2 | TRBD1 | TRBV2 | TGTGCCAGCACTGCGGTGACAGGGAGTTCTGGAAACACCTTC | CASTAVTGSSGNTF
11 | NA | TRBJ1-1 | NA | TRBV10-3 | TGTGTCGGGGGGGGGCCCACTGAAGCTTTCTTT | CVGGGPTEAFF
13 | NA | TRBJ2-2 | TRBD1 | TRBV9 | TGTGCCAGCAAACAGGACAGGGGCACGGAGCTGTTTTTT | CASKQDRGTELFF
12 | many | TRBJ1-5 | NA | TRBV19 | TGTGCCTTTGACGGAGACAATCAGCCCCAGCATTTT | CAFDGDNQPQHF
11 | NA | TRBJ1-2 | TRBD1 | TRBV29-1 | TGCAGCGTGACAGGGGCCTATGGCTACACCTTC | CSVTGAYGYTF
16 | NA | TRBJ1-6 | NA | TRBV6-5 | TGTGCCAGCAGCCACCCCCCGGGACGCCGAAATTCACCCCTCCACTTT | CASSHPPGRRNSPLHF
16 | NA | TRBJ2-7 | TRBD2 | TRBV2 | TGTGCCAGCAGTTCCCGGACTAGCGGGAATTCCTACGAGCAGTACTTC | CASSSRTSGNSYEQYF
13 | many | TRBJ1-2 | NA | TRBV19 | TGTGCCAGTAGTATTCCGGGCCACTATGGCTACACCTTC | CASSIPGHYGYTF
14 | once | TRBJ1-6 | NA | TRBV10-2 | TGCGCCAGCAGTGAGCGGACAATAATTTCACCCCTCCACTTT | CASSERTIISPLHF
15 | NA | TRBJ2-3 | TRBD2 | TRBV2 | TGTGCCAGCAGTGATAGCGGGGGACGCACAGATACGCAGTATTTT | CASSDSGGRTDTQYF
17 | many | TRBJ2-5 | TRBD1 | TRBV11-2 | TGTGCCAGCAGCTTAGATGTGCAGGACAGGGCCTCAGAGACCCAGTACTTC | CASSLDVQDRASETQYF
16 | NA | TRBJ1-5 | TRBD1 | TRBV24-1 | TGTGCCACCAGTGCTACGGACAGGGGAATGGATCAGCCCCAGCATTTT | CATSATDRGMDQPQHF
16 | many | TRBJ1-5 | NA | TRBV24-1 | TGTGCCACCAGTGATTTGGGGTACAGGGACAATCAGCCCCAGCATTTT | CATSDLGYRDNQPQHF
16 | NA | TRBJ2-7 | NA | TRBV2 | TGTGCCAGCAGTGAATGGGACGGACTTACAAACTACGAGCAGTACTTC | CASSEWDGLTNYEQYF
12 | many | TRBJ1-1 | NA | TRBV15 | TGTGCCACCAGCACCCCGGACACCGAAGCTTTCTTT | CATSTPDTEAFF
10 | once | TRBJ1-2 | TRBD1 | TRBV10-3 | TGTGCCACCGGGACAGCGGGCTACACCTTC | CATGTAGYTF
12 | NA | TRBJ1-1 | TRBD1 | TRBV29-1 | TGCAGCGTAAGGGACAGGGACACTGAAGCTTTCTTT | CSVRDRDTEAFF
13 | NA | TRBJ1-6 | NA | TRBV5-6 | TGTGCCAGCACTCGGCAGGGTAATTCACCCCTCCACTTT | CASTRQGNSPLHF
13 | many | TRBJ2-7 | TRBD2 | TRBV29-1 | TGCAGCGTCTCGGGGGAGGGATCCTACGAGCAGTACTTC | CSVSGEGSYEQYF
13 | few | TRBJ1-1 | TRBD1 | TRBV20-1 | TGCAGTGCTCCGGACAGGGGATTCACTGAAGCTTTCTTT | CSAPDRGFTEAFF
15 | NA | TRBJ2-2 | NA | TRBV25-1 | TGTGCCAGCAGTGCGCCGGTAGAGAACACCGGGGAGCTGTTTTTT | CASSAPVENTGELFF
14 | NA | TRBJ2-7 | TRBD1 | TRBV2 | TGTGCCAGCAGTGAGTGGAGGACAGGGGACGAGCAGTACTTC | CASSEWRTGDEQYF
14 | many | TRBJ2-5 | NA | TRBV24-1 | TGTGCCACCAGCCTGGGGGGATATGGTGAGACCCAGTACTTC | CATSLGGYGETQYF
15 | few | TRBJ2-1 | TRBD2 | TRBV2 | TGTGCCAGCAGAACAGAGCGGGGGGCCTACAATGAGCAGTTCTTC | CASRTERGAYNEQFF
11 | NA | TRBJ1-4 | NA | TRBV6-6 | TGTGCCAGCAGTGAGCGGGACTTACTGTTTTTT | CASSERDLLFF
16 | NA | TRBJ1-6 | TRBD1 | TRBV9 | TGTGCCAGCAGCCAAGATAGGACAGGACCCCGATCACCCCTCCACTTT | CASSQDRTGPRSPLHF
17 | NA | TRBJ2-7 | TRBD2 | TRBV2 | TGTGCCAGCAGTTACTCGATTTTGGCTAGCGGCGACTACGAGCAGTACTTC | CASSYSILASGDYEQYF
14 | many | TRBJ1-2 | TRBD1 | TRBV7-3 | TGTGCCAGCAGCTTAGACAGGGCGGGCTATGGCTACACCTTC | CASSLDRAGYGYTF
12 | once | TRBJ2-2 | NA | TRBV5-4 | TGTGCCAGCAGCACCTACGCCGGGGAGCTGTTTTTT | CASSTYAGELFF
16 | NA | TRBJ2-7 | TRBD2 | TRBV9 | TGTGCCAGCAGCCGGACTAGCGGGCGGATCGATTACGAGCAGTACTTC | CASSRTSGRIDYEQYF
14 | NA | TRBJ2-7 | NA | TRBV19 | TGTGCCAGTAGTATTGACCCAGGCTCCTACGAGCAGTACTTC | CASSIDPGSYEQYF
13 | NA | TRBJ1-1 | NA | TRBV20-1 | TGCAGTGCTAGAGTTGGGGGGACCACTGAAGCTTTCTTT | CSARVGGTTEAFF
13 | NA | TRBJ2-7 | TRBD2 | TRBV29-1 | TGCAGCTTAGAGGCGGGAGGGCCCCACGAGCAGTACTTC | CSLEAGGPHEQYF
14 | NA | TRBJ1-2 | TRBD1 | TRBV4-3 | TGCGCCAGCAGCCAAGATGAGGGGGCATATGGCTACACCTTC | CASSQDEGAYGYTF
16 | NA | TRBJ1-1 | TRBD1 | TRBV5-1 | TGCGCCAGCAGCCCGGACAGGGAGTTTTGGTACACTGAAGCTTTCTTT | CASSPDREFWYTEAFF
16 | few | TRBJ2-5 | TRBD2 | TRBV2 | TGTGCCAGCACGCAACTAGCGGGGGGGCGGAAGGAGACCCAGTACTTC | CASTQLAGGRKETQYF
15 | NA | TRBJ1-4 | NA | TRBV7-9 | TGTGCCAGCAGCTCCGCATGGGGGTTTAGTGAAAAACTGTTTTTT | CASSSAWGFSEKLFF
15 | few | TRBJ1-1 | TRBD1 | TRBV2 | TGTGCCAGCAGGGGCCGACAGGGGGCATACACTGAAGCTTTCTTT | CASRGRQGAYTEAFF
16 | once | TRBJ1-6 | TRBD1 | TRBV7-9 | TGTGCCAGCAGCCAGGGGGACCGGGGGATTTACTCACCCCTCCACTTT | CASSQGDRGIYSPLHF
13 | NA | TRBJ2-3 | NA | TRBV29-1 | TGCAGCGTTGAGAATACTAGCACAGATACGCAGTATTTT | CSVENTSTDTQYF
15 | few | TRBJ2-5 | TRBD2 | TRBV5-4 | TGTGCCAGCAGTAACCCCGGGGGGGCACCGGGGACCCAGTACTTC | CASSNPGGAPGTQYF
14 | many | TRBJ1-4 | NA | TRBV7-9 | TGTGCCAGCAGCTTAGTAGGGGGAAATGAAAAACTGTTTTTT | CASSLVGGNEKLFF
16 | many | TRBJ1-3 | NA | TRBV2 | TGTGCCAGCAGTGCGGACTTACCGAGCTCTGGAAACACCATATATTTT | CASSADLPSSGNTIYF